Listed below are T cell receptor beta chains from one sample, sequenced in a study of cytomegalovirus exposure and HLA in healthy donors. Repertoires were generated with immunoSEQ multiplex PCR, while TCRdb's copy carries only in-frame clones and drops some. The table records approximately 100,000 clones, approximately 80% of them present only once. Specimen: PBMCs. These receptor sequences come from a middle-aged man in good health and CMV-seropositive. CDR3s include the opening cysteine and the closing phenylalanine or tryptophan. Fields, in order: clone size, V gene, J gene, CDR3 length, D gene, CDR3 protein, CDR3 DNA. The D gene is left open where the match is weak. Clone size is given for some rows only: seen once, a few or many times, or a class if the clone is expanded.

size: NA; V: TRBV7-2; J: TRBJ2-1; length: 15; D: TRBD2; CDR3: CASSTLPSGANEQFF; DNA: TGTGCCAGCAGCACCCTGCCTAGCGGTGCTAATGAGCAGTTCTTC
size: few; V: TRBV5-1; J: TRBJ1-2; length: 13; D: TRBD1; CDR3: CASSLSGGYGYTF; DNA: TGCGCCAGCAGCTTATCAGGGGGGTATGGCTACACCTTC
size: NA; V: TRBV2; J: TRBJ1-1; length: 12; D: NA; CDR3: CASKGQNTEAFF; DNA: TGTGCCAGCAAGGGGCAGAACACTGAAGCTTTCTTT
size: NA; V: TRBV6-1; J: TRBJ2-1; length: 12; D: TRBD1; CDR3: CASDRGYNEQFF; DNA: TGTGCCAGTGACAGGGGATACAATGAGCAGTTCTTC
size: NA; V: TRBV2; J: TRBJ1-5; length: 14; D: TRBD1; CDR3: CASSRDSRNQPQHF; DNA: TGTGCCAGCAGCAGGGACAGTCGCAATCAGCCCCAGCATTTT
size: NA; V: TRBV28; J: TRBJ1-5; length: 12; D: NA; CDR3: CASFGRDQPQHF; DNA: TGTGCCAGCTTCGGTCGGGATCAGCCCCAGCATTTT
size: NA; V: TRBV29-1; J: TRBJ2-1; length: 17; D: NA; CDR3: CSVVGAVGPKGGNEQFF; DNA: TGCAGCGTTGTTGGGGCCGTGGGACCAAAGGGGGGGAATGAGCAGTTCTTC
size: NA; V: TRBV5-1; J: TRBJ2-3; length: 19; D: TRBD2; CDR3: CASSGLAGGPSPATDTQYF; DNA: TGCGCCAGCAGCGGATTAGCGGGGGGGCCCTCTCCTGCCACAGATACGCAGTATTTT
size: NA; V: TRBV4-1; J: TRBJ1-4; length: 11; D: NA; CDR3: CASSPNEKLFF; DNA: TGCGCCAGCAGTCCAAATGAAAAACTGTTTTTT
size: few; V: TRBV21-1; J: TRBJ2-7; length: 18; D: NA; CDR3: CASSNHTFRDRVAYEQYF; DNA: TGTGCCAGCAGCAACCATACTTTCCGGGACAGGGTGGCCTACGAGCAGTACTTC
size: NA; V: TRBV19; J: TRBJ2-5; length: 13; D: NA; CDR3: CASSRIGQETQYF; DNA: TGTGCCAGTAGTAGGATCGGGCAAGAGACCCAGTACTTC
size: NA; V: TRBV7-8; J: TRBJ2-7; length: 16; D: NA; CDR3: CASSFRDSGSAYEQYF; DNA: TGTGCCAGCAGCTTTCGGGACTCAGGGAGCGCCTACGAGCAGTACTTC
size: NA; V: TRBV6-5; J: TRBJ2-3; length: 16; D: NA; CDR3: CASSYSQTGPTDTQYF; DNA: TGTGCCAGCAGTTACTCTCAGACAGGTCCCACAGATACGCAGTATTTT
size: NA; V: TRBV27; J: TRBJ1-6; length: 16; D: NA; CDR3: CASRTYGSSYNSPLHF; DNA: TGTGCCAGCAGAACGTACGGGAGCTCCTATAATTCACCCCTCCACTTT
size: NA; V: TRBV9; J: TRBJ2-2; length: 13; D: NA; CDR3: CASSPRVNGELFF; DNA: TGTGCCAGCAGCCCCAGGGTTAACGGGGAGCTGTTTTTT
size: NA; V: TRBV6-4; J: TRBJ2-3; length: 15; D: TRBD2; CDR3: CASSDSLAGADTQYF; DNA: TGTGCCAGCAGTGACTCACTAGCGGGGGCAGATACGCAGTATTTT
size: NA; V: TRBV28; J: TRBJ2-7; length: 13; D: NA; CDR3: CASSLSLSYEQYF; DNA: TGTGCCAGCAGTTTGAGTCTAAGCTACGAGCAGTACTTC
size: NA; V: TRBV19; J: TRBJ2-1; length: 14; D: TRBD1; CDR3: CASSGTGIRNEQFF; DNA: TGTGCCAGTAGCGGGACAGGGATCCGTAATGAGCAGTTCTTC
size: NA; V: TRBV7-6; J: TRBJ2-2; length: 15; D: TRBD1; CDR3: CASSLLTGGTGELFF; DNA: TGTGCCAGCAGCTTATTGACAGGGGGTACCGGGGAGCTGTTTTTT
size: NA; V: TRBV7-6; J: TRBJ1-5; length: 13; D: NA; CDR3: CASSSDNNQPQHF; DNA: TGTGCCAGCAGCTCAGACAATAATCAGCCCCAGCATTTT
size: few; V: TRBV5-1; J: TRBJ1-1; length: 14; D: TRBD1; CDR3: CASSPAGGYTEAFF; DNA: TGCGCCAGCAGCCCGGCAGGGGGCTACACTGAAGCTTTCTTT
size: NA; V: TRBV4-3; J: TRBJ2-7; length: 16; D: TRBD1; CDR3: CASSQAWGQGWYEQYF; DNA: TGCGCCAGCAGCCAAGCATGGGGACAGGGGTGGTACGAGCAGTACTTC
size: NA; V: TRBV7-9; J: TRBJ2-5; length: 14; D: NA; CDR3: CASSSVFGPETQYF; DNA: TGTGCCAGCAGCTCGGTCTTTGGGCCGGAGACCCAGTACTTC
size: NA; V: TRBV6-5; J: TRBJ1-6; length: 14; D: NA; CDR3: CASRPDGVNSPLHF; DNA: TGTGCCAGCCGCCCAGACGGGGTTAATTCACCCCTCCACTTT
size: NA; V: TRBV7-8; J: TRBJ1-5; length: 16; D: TRBD1; CDR3: CASSLSGGVGNQPQHF; DNA: TGTGCCAGCAGCTTATCAGGGGGCGTCGGCAATCAGCCCCAGCATTTT
size: NA; V: TRBV4-1; J: TRBJ1-3; length: 16; D: NA; CDR3: CASSPRSGGTGNTIYF; DNA: TGCGCCAGCAGTCCCAGATCCGGGGGTACTGGAAACACCATATATTTT
size: NA; V: TRBV28; J: TRBJ1-1; length: 11; D: NA; CDR3: CASTLNTEAFF; DNA: TGTGCCAGCACCTTGAACACTGAAGCTTTCTTT
size: NA; V: TRBV27; J: TRBJ2-3; length: 14; D: NA; CDR3: CASSLRRGGDTQYF; DNA: TGTGCCAGCAGTTTAAGAAGGGGTGGGGATACGCAGTATTTT
size: NA; V: TRBV4-2; J: TRBJ2-7; length: 16; D: NA; CDR3: CASSQDRSAGSYEQYF; DNA: TGTGCCAGCAGCCAAGATAGGTCCGCGGGGTCTTACGAGCAGTACTTC
size: NA; V: TRBV18; J: TRBJ1-1; length: 14; D: NA; CDR3: CASSPQGLNTEAFF; DNA: TGTGCCAGCTCCCCTCAGGGCCTGAACACTGAAGCTTTCTTT
size: NA; V: TRBV6-5; J: TRBJ1-5; length: 13; D: NA; CDR3: CASTQRINQPQHF; DNA: TGTGCCAGCACCCAGCGGATCAATCAGCCCCAGCATTTT
size: NA; V: TRBV19; J: TRBJ2-7; length: 15; D: NA; CDR3: CASSISAGRLYEQYF; DNA: TGTGCCAGTAGTATTTCGGCAGGGCGACTCTACGAGCAGTACTTC
size: NA; V: TRBV2; J: TRBJ2-7; length: 13; D: NA; CDR3: CASSEEVAGEQYF; DNA: TGTGCCAGCAGTGAAGAGGTAGCCGGCGAGCAGTACTTC
size: NA; V: TRBV6-5; J: TRBJ1-1; length: 15; D: TRBD1; CDR3: CASSIYRGPRTEAFF; DNA: TGTGCCAGCAGTATATACAGGGGCCCAAGGACTGAAGCTTTCTTT
size: NA; V: TRBV18; J: TRBJ1-2; length: 19; D: TRBD1; CDR3: CASSPDPGGTGVHRIGYTF; DNA: TGTGCCAGCTCACCCGACCCGGGCGGGACAGGGGTTCATCGGATTGGCTACACCTTC
size: NA; V: TRBV28; J: TRBJ1-3; length: 12; D: NA; CDR3: CASSRGGNTIYF; DNA: TGTGCCAGCAGCCGGGGGGGAAACACCATATATTTT
size: once; V: TRBV6-1; J: TRBJ1-1; length: 14; D: NA; CDR3: CASSEGGGKAEAFF; DNA: TGTGCCAGCAGCGAGGGGGGGGGTAAGGCTGAAGCTTTCTTT
size: NA; V: TRBV6-5; J: TRBJ2-1; length: 16; D: TRBD2; CDR3: CASSYGTSGGYNEQFF; DNA: TGTGCCAGCAGTTACGGGACTAGCGGGGGTTACAATGAGCAGTTCTTC
size: NA; V: TRBV5-1; J: TRBJ1-1; length: 14; D: NA; CDR3: CASSWGQGPRAAFF; DNA: TGCGCCAGCAGCTGGGGTCAGGGTCCGAGAGCCGCTTTCTTT
size: NA; V: TRBV28; J: TRBJ2-3; length: 13; D: NA; CDR3: CASVDSDTDTQYF; DNA: TGTGCCAGCGTTGACTCTGACACAGATACGCAGTATTTT
size: once; V: TRBV6-5; J: TRBJ1-6; length: 14; D: NA; CDR3: CASSYHAVNSPLHF; DNA: TGTGCCAGCAGTTACCATGCGGTTAATTCACCCCTCCACTTT
size: NA; V: TRBV10-3; J: TRBJ2-7; length: 14; D: NA; CDR3: CANAPGHSPMEQYF; DNA: TGTGCCAACGCACCGGGACATTCACCTATGGAGCAGTACTTC
size: NA; V: TRBV28; J: TRBJ1-2; length: 13; D: TRBD1; CDR3: CASSPGGRSGYTF; DNA: TGTGCCAGCAGCCCAGGGGGCAGGTCGGGCTACACCTTC
size: NA; V: TRBV28; J: TRBJ2-2; length: 17; D: NA; CDR3: CASRGTPSYLNTGELFF; DNA: TGTGCCAGCAGAGGGACACCATCCTACTTGAACACCGGGGAGCTGTTTTTT
size: NA; V: TRBV9; J: TRBJ2-7; length: 12; D: NA; CDR3: CASSAREGEQYF; DNA: TGTGCCAGCAGCGCCAGGGAAGGCGAGCAGTACTTC
size: NA; V: TRBV6-5; J: TRBJ2-3; length: 13; D: NA; CDR3: CASSYSRGDTQYF; DNA: TGTGCCAGCAGTTACTCCCGCGGGGATACGCAGTATTTT
size: NA; V: TRBV7-2; J: TRBJ2-3; length: 19; D: TRBD2; CDR3: CASSSAILAGGLGTDTQYF; DNA: TGTGCCAGCAGCTCGGCCATACTAGCGGGGGGGCTGGGCACAGATACGCAGTATTTT
size: NA; V: TRBV9; J: TRBJ1-1; length: 14; D: NA; CDR3: CASSVATGSTEAFF; DNA: TGTGCCAGCAGCGTAGCGACAGGAAGCACTGAAGCTTTCTTT
size: NA; V: TRBV6-5; J: TRBJ2-1; length: 13; D: NA; CDR3: CASSRGFTDEQFF; DNA: TGTGCCAGCAGCCGGGGGTTCACGGATGAGCAGTTCTTC
size: NA; V: TRBV11-2; J: TRBJ2-1; length: 12; D: NA; CDR3: CASSPRGYEQFF; DNA: TGTGCCAGCAGCCCCAGGGGCTATGAGCAGTTCTTC
size: NA; V: TRBV30; J: TRBJ2-7; length: 13; D: NA; CDR3: CAWMTTGAYEQYF; DNA: TGTGCCTGGATGACGACAGGAGCCTACGAGCAGTACTTC
size: NA; V: TRBV7-9; J: TRBJ1-1; length: 15; D: TRBD1; CDR3: CASSPRTGLNTEAFF; DNA: TGTGCCAGCAGCCCTAGGACAGGCCTGAACACTGAAGCTTTCTTT
size: NA; V: TRBV4-2; J: TRBJ1-6; length: 14; D: TRBD1; CDR3: CASSPGQANSPLHF; DNA: TGTGCCAGCAGCCCGGGACAGGCAAATTCACCCCTCCACTTT